This TCR beta chain emerged from a study of shared clonotypes between healthy human individuals. Notes on the study in general: As a rule, naive subsets had a larger estimated richness than memory subsets. Among a handful of donors, roughly 5% of naive CD4 clonotypes were found in common.

Naive-designated CD8 cells lacked CD45RO, were positively enriched for CCR7, and omitted terminally differentiated effector memory CD45RA+ cells. All participating donors were Caucasian adults from Nashville, Tennessee. Repertoires were generated with immunoSEQ multiplex PCR, while TCRdb's copy carries only in-frame clones and drops some. The table records some 2,000,000 clones, about 94% of them present only once. Germline trimming cut 5 bases from V and 3 bases from J; bases unmatched to any gene: 18. The CDR3 covers 19 residues. The V gene's germline CDR1 is SGHAT and CDR2 FQDESV (reference sequence). This clone has only one observation. Its antigen remains unknown.

The TCR originated in a man aged 18 to 30 in good health. The V call is TRBV11-1, the J call TRBJ2-7, with TRBD2 matching 11 bases. The sequencing sample was made of naive CD8+ T cells sorted from blood. CDR3 amino acids: CASSPRPGLAELILYEQYF. As DNA, the CDR3 is TGTGCCAGCAGCCCCCGCCCGGGACTAGCGGAGCTTATTCTCTACGAGCAGTACTTC. The complete variable domain, with remaining parts taken from reference TRBV11-1 and TRBJ2-7, reads EAEVAQSPRYKITEKSQAVAFWCDPISGHATLYWYRQILGQGPELLVQFQDESVVDDSQLPKDRFSAERLKGVDSTLKIQPAELGDSAMYLCASSPRPGLAELILYEQYFGPGTRLTVT.